This T cell receptor (beta chain) was recorded in a study of shared clonotypes between healthy human individuals. Study-wide findings and caveats: It was observed that 5% to 6.5% of naive CD4 clonotypes were shared across several donors. When compared with the clonotypes that were shared by all four sorted-subset donors, the non-shared clonotypes turned out to have lower generation probabilities.

Deep was the level at which the assay was run. Sequencing was performed with immunoSEQ multiplex PCR; in TCRdb, only in-frame clones are kept and a portion is missing. The table has 1.5 million to 2.5 million clones, about 95% seen once. A note on this clone: Its antigen is still unknown.

CD45RO-negative, CCR7-selected cells formed the naive CD8 fraction, which excluded terminally differentiated effector memory CD45RA+ cells. Adults of Caucasian background living in Nashville, Tennessee made up all donors. This clonotype originated in a man aged 18 to 29 in good health. What was sequenced was naive CD8+ T cells sorted from blood.

CDR3 protein: CASSPRGLAGAYYEQYF. For the CDR3, the DNA is TGCGCCAGCAGTCCCCGGGGACTAGCGGGGGCCTACTACGAGCAGTACTTC. V is TRBV5-1 and J is TRBJ2-7; 14 nucleotides align to TRBD2. V dropped 5 bases and J dropped 3; count of bases not matched to a gene: 10. The CDR3 extends over 17 amino acids. Germline CDR1 and CDR2: SGHRS and YFSETQ.